This record looks at one T cell receptor beta chain sequence and its context. Its antigen target is currently unknown. It has no much larger one-base neighbor in the sample; base qualities were not kept. The study deep-sequenced TCR repertoires of sorted CD4+ and CD8+ blood T cells from severe aplastic anemia patients and healthy subjects. Ficoll-Paque density gradient centrifugation was used to isolate peripheral blood mononuclear cells. CD4+ and CD8+ T cells were sorted by FACS or magnetic beads before DNA extraction. The CDR3 measures 12 amino acids from cysteine to phenylalanine. The entry retains the CDR3 DNA only, 36 bases that are in frame from base 1. For CDR1 and CDR2, the germline V gene (reference sequence) lists DFQATT and SNEGSKA. The data were taken from a study of CD8+CD57+ T cells in acquired aplastic anemia (dated 2018 in TCRdb). Notes on the research overall: A mean of 3.2 ug of DNA, ranging from about 0.19 to 30 ug, was extracted from sorted CD4+ and CD8+ cells.

Genomic DNA served as template for TCR beta VDJ combination and CDR3 sequence profiling. An Illumina HiSeq 2000 was used for TCR repertoire sequencing. In the original analysis: TRBV/TRBJ rearrangement plots, CDR3 size and DJ length profiles, and Simpson's diversity index were used to assess repertoires. Whichever DNA sequence was most abundant in the deep sequencing data was defined as the immunodominant clone. CDR3 amino acid sequences were checked for sharing across subjects and were also compared against the VDJdb database and published repertoires. TCRdb itself trimmed the public reads at Q25 with fastp, ran MiXCR and retained productive beta chains. One record per CDR3 amino acid sequence lists the most common genes and DNA. In this record, the V and J calls reflect TCRdb's handling and not the investigators' own analysis. This sample holds approximately 200,000 distinct CDR3 sequences; 50% to 75% were observed only once. 46% of the sample is held by the ten biggest clonotypes.

What the work shows at the level of the full study, not this receptor alone: Roughly 30 CD8+ CDR3 sequences were found to be shared between patients and controls, but these sequences appeared to be highly expressed in patients and within the immunodominant clones of the patients. Patients and healthy controls showed no significant difference in CD8+ Simpson's diversity (P=0.060).

Sequenced input: sorted CD4+, CD8+, or CD8+CD57+ T cells (not recorded which) from PBMCs. The chain employs TRBV20-1 and TRBJ2-3; no D segment can be confidently identified. This receptor was identified in a human donor with severe aplastic anemia or a healthy control (not recorded which). In nucleotide form, the sequence is TGCAGACTTGGGCTAAACACAGATACGCAGTATTTT. The translation is CRLGLNTDTQYF.